This T cell receptor beta chain was obtained from a study of blood T cell repertoires in COVID-19. Study-wide context: The United States, Italy and Spain supplied acute and convalescent COVID-19 samples. The analysed material was cDNA or gDNA that came from T cells, B-cell-depleted T cells, or PBMCs.

V was cut by 6 bases and J by 5 bases, with 7 bases left in between. The CDR3 spans 11 residues. CDR1 is MNHEY and CDR2 is SMNVEV in the germline V gene (reference sequence). In the study's own analysis: Quantification of nucleated cells was approximated via reference gene primer amplification. TCRdb keeps only in-frame clones here, not all; method: immunoSEQ multiplex PCR. For V, J and clone size, that table is used; D and trimming come from the DNA. The sample lists 25,000 to 35,000 clones, 72% occurring once. The receptor's source is a boy aged 2 to 10 with active or convalescent COVID-19. The V gene is TRBV27, the J gene TRBJ1-2, with D possibly matching TRBD1 (5 bases). Sequenced sample: peripheral blood. CDR3 in DNA: TGTGCCAGCAGCCGGGGGTATGGCTACACCTTC. Protein: CASSRGYGYTF.